The 29 T cell receptor beta chains presented below share a single source sample, sequenced in a study of blood T cell repertoires in COVID-19. Produced via immunoSEQ multiplex PCR; TCRdb's table is partial and in-frame only. The table has some 200,000 clones, around 86% seen once. The sequenced sample was peripheral blood. The receptors originated from a man aged 50 or older with acute or convalescent COVID-19.

A note on this clone: Distinct nucleotide sequences in the sample also encode this CDR3. The J gene is TRBJ2-5, the V gene TRBV5-1; D call uncertain. Trimming left V 0 bases short and J 2 bases short, with 8 bases between. The CDR3 runs 14 residues. Germline CDR1 is SGHRS and CDR2 is YFSETQ. The CDR3 coding sequence is TGCGCCAGCAGCTTGGGACAAACACAAGAGACCCAGTACTTC. Translating gives CASSLGQTQETQYF.

V usage is TRBV11-2 and J usage is TRBJ1-3; D is unclear. This CDR3 comprises 15 residues. V was cut by 1 base and J by 1 base, with 8 bases left in between. Per the germline V gene, CDR1 is SGHAT and CDR2 is FQNNGV. The CDR3 DNA reads TGTGCCAGCAGCTTAGGCCCCGGGTCTGGAAACACCATATATTTT. Translating it yields CASSLGPGSGNTIYF.

V gene TRBV5-4 combines with J gene TRBJ2-5; D not resolved. V lost 2 bases to trimming and J lost 2 bases, with 13 bases between them. The CDR3 is made up of 15 amino acids. Germline CDR1 and CDR2: SGHNT and YYREEE (reference sequence). The CDR3 coding sequence is TGTGCCAGCAGCTTAATTTCGGGTATACAAGAGACCCAGTACTTC. It codes for CASSLISGIQETQYF.

The rearrangement links TRBV7-2 to TRBJ2-6; D is perhaps TRBD1 (6 bases). Germline V CDR1 and CDR2: SGHTA, FQGNSA. The CDR3 runs 17 residues. Deletions cut 4 bases from V and 4 bases from J, with 17 bases between. The CDR3 protein is CASSSRGTGKGANVLTF. The CDR3 DNA sequence: TGTGCCAGCAGCTCAAGGGGTACAGGGAAGGGGGCCAACGTCCTGACTTTC.

The chain employs TRBV3-1 (or the pseudogene TRBV3-2) and TRBJ2-2; 9 positions agree with TRBD2. CDR1 and CDR2 from the germline V gene are LGHDT and YNNKEL (reference sequence). CDR3 length equals 18 residues. V trimming: 1 base; J trimming: 9 bases; junction bases outside the gene matches: 15. The CDR3, as DNA: TGTGCCAGCAGCCAAGTCGCCCGCAGCGGGGGGCTTAAAAGGGAGCTGTTTTTT. It codes for CASSQVARSGGLKRELFF.

This chain joins TRBV27 and TRBJ2-3; D ambiguous. V lost 4 bases and J lost 1, with 15 bases in between. The CDR3 covers 16 residues. CDR1 is MNHEY, CDR2 SMNVEV, per germline (reference sequence). CDR3 residues: CASSSLGHRGTDTQYF. In DNA form, the CDR3 reads TGTGCCAGCAGTTCCCTTGGGCACCGCGGCACAGATACGCAGTATTTT.

The chain recombines TRBV6-5 with TRBJ1-6, with unresolved D. Between the trimmed V and J ends, which lost 4 bases and 8 bases, there was a span of 15 bases. In germline, CDR1 is MNHEY, CDR2 SVGAGI. The CDR3 covers 15 residues. The DNA for the CDR3 is TGTGCCAGCAGTTCCATATTGGAGGTCGATTCACCCCTCCACTTT. It encodes CASSSILEVDSPLHF.

The chain uses TRBV19 and TRBJ2-3, with D unclear. Germline loops: CDR1 LNHDA, CDR2 SQIVND (reference sequence). V was trimmed by 4 bases and J by 0 bases, leaving 14 bases between them. The CDR3 has 16 amino acids. The CDR3 sequence is CASSRAEATSTDTQYF. DNA of the CDR3: TGTGCCAGTAGTAGAGCTGAGGCAACTAGCACAGATACGCAGTATTTT. The full variable domain, its missing parts supplied by reference TRBV19 and TRBJ2-3, is DGGITQSPKYLFRKEGQNVTLSCEQNLNHDAMYWYRQDPGQGLRLIYYSQIVNDFQKGDIAEGYSVSREKKESFPLTVTSAQKNPTAFYLCASSRAEATSTDTQYFGPGTRLTVL.

In the case of this clone: Compared with germline, one end of the junction differs, possibly owing to a read error. V usage is TRBV6-5 and J usage is TRBJ1-2, with D unclear. CDR1 and CDR2 (germline): MNHEY, SVGAGI. There are 13 residues in the CDR3. The CDR3 sequence is CASSDSLWSGYTF. The DNA of the CDR3 is TGTGCCAGCAGTGACTCTCTTTGGAGTGGCTACACCTTC.

This clone occurred a few times. The genes are TRBV7-9 and TRBJ1-2; D ambiguous. The CDR3 runs 14 residues. The germline V and J ends were trimmed by 4 bases and 2 bases, with 11 bases remaining between them. Germline lookup yields CDR1 SEHNR and CDR2 FQNEAQ (reference sequence). DNA for the CDR3: TGTGCCAGCAGCTCCACGGCGGCAAACTATGGCTACACCTTC. Translation: CASSSTAANYGYTF.

The V and J genes are TRBV10-1 and TRBJ1-3; a possible D gene is TRBD1 (6 bases). CDR3 size: 14 residues. Trimming removed 11 bases from V and 10 bases from J, with 24 bases in between. Germline assignment: CDR1 WNHNN and CDR2 SYGVQD (reference sequence). The CDR3 loop reads CAASSGGGQGTIYF. The DNA for the CDR3 is TGCGCCGCCAGCAGTGGGGGGGGGCAGGGGACCATATATTTT.

This rearrangement joins TRBV3-1 (or the pseudogene TRBV3-2) to TRBJ2-1, with 11 bases that match TRBD2. Germline V gene lookup returns CDR1 LGHDT and CDR2 YNNKEL (reference sequence). The CDR3 totals 18 residues. The ends lost 1 base at V and 8 bases at J; junction bases unmatched: 13. The CDR3 nucleotides read TGTGCCAGCAGCCAAGCTAGCGGGGGGCGGCAATCTTCATATGAGCAGTTCTTC. It yields the protein CASSQASGGRQSSYEQFF.

V is TRBV5-1 and J is TRBJ1-5; D is uncertain. V was cut by 3 bases and J by 4 bases, with 11 bases left in between. CDR1 is SGHRS, CDR2 YFSETQ, per germline. This CDR3 spans 14 amino acids. The CDR3: CASSSEGMNQPQHF. The CDR3 DNA sequence: TGCGCCAGCAGCTCAGAGGGTATGAATCAGCCCCAGCATTTT.

This chain joins TRBV18 and TRBJ2-3; 15 bases align to TRBD2. The CDR3 runs to 16 residues. The germline V gene has CDR1 KGHSH and CDR2 LQKENI. The trim removed 3 bases at V and 6 bases at J, leaving 4 bases unmatched. CDR3 nucleotide sequence: TGTGCCAGCTCACCGGGACTAGCGGGGGGTAAGGATACGCAGTATTTT. As protein: CASSPGLAGGKDTQYF.

V and J are TRBV11-3 and TRBJ2-3; 12 bases match TRBD2. The CDR3 spans 15 residues. CDR1 SGHNT and CDR2 YENEEA come from the germline V gene. J was trimmed by 3 bases and V by 3 bases; bases with no gene match: 1. The chain's CDR3 is CASSLTSGGTDTQYF. The CDR3 nucleotides read TGTGCCAGCAGCTTGACTAGCGGGGGTACAGATACGCAGTATTTT.

The chain links TRBV4-1 to TRBJ2-5; D remains unclear. V gave up 1 base and J gave up 5 bases, with 5 bases separating them. Germline lookup yields CDR1 MGHRA and CDR2 YSYEKL. CDR3 length equals 12 residues. CDR3 in DNA: TGCGCCAGCAGCCAAGCGAGGGAGACCCAGTACTTC. Encoded protein: CASSQARETQYF.

The chain couples TRBV2 to TRBJ2-5, with TRBD2 identical over 9 bases. Unmatched junction bases numbered 9, after V lost 3 bases and J lost 4 bases. From germline, CDR1 is SNHLY and CDR2 FYNNEI. The CDR3 is 16 residues long. This CDR3 reads CASSDYIAGVGETQYF. Written as DNA, the CDR3 is TGTGCCAGCAGTGATTATATAGCGGGGGTTGGAGAGACCCAGTACTTC. Looking up the rest from reference TRBV2 and TRBJ2-5 gives the full variable domain: EPEVTQTPSHQVTQMGQEVILRCVPISNHLYFYWYRQILGQKVEFLVSFYNNEISEKSEIFDDQFSVERPDGSNFTLKIRSTKLEDSAMYFCASSDYIAGVGETQYFGPGTRLLVL.

The CDR3 region is CASSQVEGSNQPQHF. CDR3 DNA sequence: TGTGCCAGCAGCCAAGTCGAGGGATCCAATCAGCCCCAGCATTTT. The chain employs TRBV4-2 and TRBJ1-5; no clear D gene. The V gene lost 1 base and the J gene lost 3 bases, with 10 bases spanning the gap. CDR3 length: 15 amino acids. Germline loops: CDR1 LGHNA, CDR2 YNFKEQ.

The CDR3 DNA reads TGTGCCTGGAGCCCACCGGGTGGAAACACCATATATTTT. Translation: CAWSPPGGNTIYF. This chain links TRBV30 with TRBJ1-3; D uncertain. Trimming stripped 3 bases from V and 3 bases from J, with 9 bases between. Germline V gene data show CDR1 as GTSNPN and CDR2 as SVGIG (reference sequence). There are 13 residues in the CDR3.

This chain uses TRBV12-3 or TRBV12-4 with TRBJ1-2, with D unresolved. The germline V and J ends were trimmed by 6 bases and 3 bases, with 8 bases remaining between them. CDR3 length: 12 residues. The CDR3 loop reads CASSRGDYGYTF. For the CDR3, the DNA is TGTGCCAGCAGCCGAGGAGACTATGGCTACACCTTC.

The V call is TRBV3-1 (or the pseudogene TRBV3-2), the J call TRBJ1-6, with 11 positions matching TRBD1. Trimming cost V 5 bases and J 8 bases; bases outside gene matches: 5. Per the germline V gene, CDR1 is LGHDT and CDR2 is YNNKEL (reference sequence). The CDR3 is made up of 15 amino acids. This CDR3 is CASSSRTGGDSPLHF. The CDR3 nucleotides are TGTGCCAGCAGCTCCAGGACAGGGGGCGATTCACCCCTCCACTTT.

The V and J genes are TRBV6-5 and TRBJ2-7, with 7 bases lining up with TRBD1. Germline V gives CDR1 MNHEY, CDR2 SVGAGI. This CDR3 is 14 amino acids long. J was trimmed by 4 bases and V by 0 bases; bases with no gene match: 3. The CDR3 loop is CASSYSYRGYEQYF. CDR3 nucleotide sequence: TGTGCCAGCAGTTACTCGTACAGGGGTTACGAGCAGTACTTC.

The J gene is TRBJ1-1, the V gene TRBV7-9; D gene ambiguous. The V and J ends lost 3 bases and 1 base respectively, with 9 bases between them. Germline V lookup: CDR1 SEHNR, CDR2 FQNEAQ (reference sequence). The CDR3 has 14 residues. The CDR3 coding sequence is TGTGCCAGCAGCTTTGACACAAAGAACACTGAAGCTTTCTTT. Translating it yields CASSFDTKNTEAFF.

The chain couples TRBV27 to TRBJ2-5; 7 nucleotides agree with TRBD2. Germline loops: CDR1 MNHEY, CDR2 SMNVEV (reference sequence). The V segment lost 2 bases and the J segment 2 bases; nucleotides outside the gene matches: 8. CDR3 length: 16 residues. In nucleotides, the CDR3 is TGTGCCAGCAGTTTAAACGGGGGGTTGGAGCAAGAGACCCAGTACTTC. This gives the protein CASSLNGGLEQETQYF.

The chain is built from TRBV3-1 (or the pseudogene TRBV3-2) and TRBJ1-3; no firm D call. Trimming cost V 0 bases and J 0 bases, with 3 bases left between them. This CDR3 contains 14 residues. Germline CDR1 reads LGHDT; CDR2 reads YNNKEL (reference sequence). Written as DNA, the CDR3 is TGTGCCAGCAGCCAAGAAGCCTCTGGAAACACCATATATTTT. Protein sequence: CASSQEASGNTIYF.

J is TRBJ1-5 and V is TRBV19; 7 bases are shared with TRBD1. Germline values: CDR1 LNHDA, CDR2 SQIVND (reference sequence). With V trimmed by 6 bases and J by 1 base, 12 bases remained unmatched. The CDR3 is made up of 17 amino acids. The CDR3 DNA is TGTGCCAGTAGCAACCATGAGGGGGCTGGGAGCAATCAGCCCCAGCATTTT. This translates into CASSNHEGAGSNQPQHF.

The chain links TRBV23-1 to TRBJ1-1, with D uncertain. TRBV23-1 is labeled an ORF, and its function is uncertain. V was trimmed by 0 bases and J by 1 base, leaving 6 bases between them. This CDR3 comprises 14 residues. The CDR3 DNA sequence: TGCGCCAGCAGTCAATCGCGGGGGAACACTGAAGCTTTCTTT. It specifies CASSQSRGNTEAFF.

Written as DNA, the CDR3 is TGTGCCAGCAGCCTTGGGACAGGGTCCACCGGGGAGCTGTTTTTT. Protein sequence: CASSLGTGSTGELFF. The genes are TRBV7-9 and TRBJ2-2; TRBD1 agrees at 9 bases. The CDR3 contains 15 residues. The V and J ends lost 5 bases and 4 bases, in that order; junction bases with no gene match: 5. Germline-derived CDR1 and CDR2 are SEHNR and FQNEAQ (reference sequence).

This clone appeared a single time. DNA for the CDR3: TGCGCCAGCAGTTCGACAGGGGGCGTCAATCAGCCCCAGCATTTT. Translated: CASSSTGGVNQPQHF. This rearrangement joins TRBV5-1 to TRBJ1-5, with TRBD1 identical over 10 bases. V shed 5 bases and J 3 bases; nucleotides not matched to a gene: 5. Per germline, CDR1 SGHRS and CDR2 YFSETQ. The CDR3 spans 15 residues.